Shown below are 26 T cell receptor beta chains from a single sample sequenced in a study of liver allograft versus peripheral blood T cells. Study-wide context: Transplanted-liver T cell receptor repertoires were compared with recipients' peripheral blood repertoires.

In TCRdb, the reads were re-called with MiXCR into one record per CDR3 protein. The sample holds around 10,000 distinct CDR3 sequences; about 19% are singletons and the top ten take 1.7%. Receptor source: a human patient who had a liver transplant. The graft donor may account for some of the T cells.

The V call is TRBV12-3 or TRBV12-4, the J call TRBJ2-7; 10 bases align to TRBD1. The CDR3 totals 16 residues. The V and J ends lost 6 bases and 3 bases, in that order; junction bases with no gene match: 11. The DNA of the CDR3 is TGTGCCAGCAGGCCAAAGTTAGGACAGGGGGTCTACGAGCAGTACTTC. Protein sequence: CASRPKLGQGVYEQYF.

This clonotype is classed as medium-sized (0.01 to 0.1%). The chain is built from TRBV27 and TRBJ2-2; tentative D call: TRBD2 (5 bases). V lost 3 bases, J lost 0 bases, and 14 bases lay in between. This CDR3 spans 17 amino acids. Germline-derived CDR1 and CDR2 are MNHEY and SMNVEV (reference sequence). The CDR3 DNA follows: TGTGCCAGCAGTTTGTTTAGCGCAACAGCGAACACCGGGGAGCTGTTTTTT. Translation gives CASSLFSATANTGELFF.

By sample share, this clonotype is medium-sized. This chain joins TRBV10-3 and TRBJ2-4; the match to TRBD2 covers 10 bases. Germline V CDR1 and CDR2: ENHRY, SYGVKD. Trimming cost V 4 bases and J 0 bases; bases outside gene matches: 0. The CDR3 runs 15 residues. The CDR3 nucleotides are TGTGCCATCAGTGCTAGCGGGGGAGCCAAAAACATTCAGTACTTC. Translated: CAISASGGAKNIQYF.

This chain connects TRBV5-1 to TRBJ1-1; possible D gene TRBD1, 5 bases. V was shortened by 4 bases and J by 0 bases, with 10 bases between the two germline ends. Germline V CDR1 and CDR2: SGHRS, YFSETQ. The CDR3 sequence is 14 residues long. Written as DNA, the CDR3 is TGCGCCAGCAGCCCGGGACTGATGAACACTGAAGCTTTCTTT. Translation: CASSPGLMNTEAFF.

The chain carries TRBV7-9 and TRBJ2-1; 12 bases fit TRBD1. Trimming cost V 5 bases and J 8 bases; bases outside gene matches: 10. Germline V gene lookup returns CDR1 SEHNR and CDR2 FQNEAQ (reference sequence). The CDR3 has 16 amino acids. CDR3: CASSRGDRGRGHEQFF. CDR3 nucleotide sequence: TGTGCCAGCAGCAGGGGGGACAGGGGGCGCGGGCATGAGCAGTTCTTC.

Judged by abundance, this clonotype is medium-sized. The CDR3 region has the DNA TGTGCCAGTAGTCTTTCGACTAGGAGGGATGAGCAGTTCTTC. Translated: CASSLSTRRDEQFF. The chain joins TRBV19 to TRBJ2-1, with D perhaps TRBD2 (6 bases). This CDR3 comprises 14 residues. Germline-derived CDR1 and CDR2 are LNHDA and SQIVND (reference sequence). Trimming left V 5 bases short and J 8 bases short, with 16 bases between.

This chain connects TRBV30 to TRBJ1-5; D remains unclear. The length of the CDR3 is 14 residues. The germline V gene encodes CDR1 GTSNPN and CDR2 SVGIG (reference sequence). Deletions cut 2 bases from V and 3 bases from J, with 11 bases between. The CDR3 DNA sequence: TGTGCCTGGAGTAAGGGAGGTCCCAATCAGCCCCAGCATTTT. Its translation is CAWSKGGPNQPQHF.

This clonotype is medium-sized (0.01 to 0.1%) by share. V is TRBV19 and J is TRBJ1-2; 11 bases align to TRBD1. Germline V gene sequence: CDR1 LNHDA, CDR2 SQIVND (reference sequence). The V segment lost 5 bases and the J segment 4 bases; nucleotides outside the gene matches: 6. There are 15 residues in the CDR3. The CDR3 sequence: CASSSRTGGGYGYTF. CDR3 bases: TGTGCCAGTAGTTCCAGGACAGGGGGCGGCTATGGCTACACCTTC.

On this clonotype itself: Possible read error: a much larger clone is one base away. The CDR3 coding sequence is TGTGCCAGCAGCCCTCCCGAGACTAGCGTTTTAAACATTCAGTACTTC. Amino acids: CASSPPETSVLNIQYF. This chain links TRBV28 with TRBJ2-4; 8 bases align to TRBD2. V trimming: 6 bases; J trimming: 6 bases; junction bases outside the gene matches: 13. The CDR3 has 16 residues. The germline V gene has CDR1 MDHEN and CDR2 SYDVKM.

This clonotype was counted a few times. CDR3 region: CASSSTGGGNTEAFF. Here the CDR3 DNA reads TGTGCCAGCAGCTCGACAGGGGGGGGGAACACTGAAGCTTTCTTT. The genes are TRBV11-2 and TRBJ1-1, with 9 positions matching TRBD1. The CDR3 runs to 15 residues. Germline-derived CDR1 and CDR2 are SGHAT and FQNNGV. The junction had 4 bases not matched to a gene; V was cut back by 4 bases and J by 1 base.

This clonotype is medium-sized in the sample. V and J are TRBV29-1 and TRBJ2-1, with 7 nucleotides matching TRBD2. The germline V gene has CDR1 SQVTM and CDR2 ANQGSEA. The CDR3 sequence is 15 residues long. The J segment lost 3 bases and the V segment lost 7 bases, leaving 12 bases of the junction unmatched. The CDR3 sequence: CSATVAGGSYNEQFF. The CDR3 nucleotides read TGCAGCGCTACCGTAGCGGGTGGTAGCTACAATGAGCAGTTCTTC.

This clonotype was counted only a few times. This rearrangement joins TRBV11-1 to TRBJ1-1; TRBD1 aligns across 8 bases. Germline V CDR1 and CDR2: SGHAT, FQDESV (reference sequence). There are 15 residues in the CDR3. The V and J ends lost 5 bases and 4 bases, in that order; junction bases with no gene match: 9. The CDR3 region is CASSLKVDRGTEAFF. The CDR3 coding sequence is TGTGCCAGCAGCCTAAAAGTTGACAGGGGCACTGAAGCTTTCTTT.

This clonotype was seen once. The V call is TRBV7-9, the J call TRBJ1-1; D is perhaps TRBD1 (5 bases). Germline CDR1 SEHNR, CDR2 FQNEAQ (reference sequence). The V end was cut by 2 bases, the J end by 3 bases, with 10 bases between. The CDR3 sequence is 14 residues long. The CDR3 DNA reads as TGTGCCAGCAGCTTACAGGGAAGGGACACTGAAGCTTTCTTT. This codes for CASSLQGRDTEAFF.

This clonotype came up a few times. The rearrangement uses TRBV9 and TRBJ1-4; D is undetermined. The CDR3 extends over 14 amino acids. CDR1 and CDR2 (germline): SGDLS, YYNGEE. Trimming removed 4 bases at V and 4 bases at J, with 11 bases between. The CDR3 bases are TGTGCCAGCAGCATCCGGGCCGATAATGAAAAACTGTTTTTT. This sequence encodes CASSIRADNEKLFF. Supplemented by reference TRBV9 and TRBJ1-4, the full variable domain reads DSGVTQTPKHLITATGQRVTLRCSPRSGDLSVYWYQQSLDQGLQFLIQYYNGEERAKGNILERFSAQQFPDLHSELNLSSLELGDSALYFCASSIRADNEKLFFGSGTQLSVL.

A few counts support this clonotype. The chain uses TRBV13 and TRBJ2-3; 10 nucleotides agree with TRBD1. The CDR3 consists of 12 residues. V was clipped by 3 bases and J by 13 bases; unmatched bases: 4. The germline CDR1 and CDR2 sequences are PRHDT and FYEKMQ (reference sequence). The CDR3 nucleotides read TGTGCCAGCAGCTTGGCCGGGACAGGGGAGTATTTT. Protein product: CASSLAGTGEYF.

By sample fraction, this clonotype is medium-sized. The gene calls are TRBV18 and TRBJ1-5, with D uncertain. Germline CDR1 KGHSH, CDR2 LQKENI. The V gene lost 2 bases and the J gene lost 3 bases, with 11 bases spanning the gap. This CDR3 region has 15 residues. The CDR3 DNA reads as TGTGCCAGCTCACCAGTGGGTGGTATCAATCAGCCCCAGCATTTT. This sequence encodes CASSPVGGINQPQHF.

This clonotype was detected ten times or more. The chain links TRBV10-3 to TRBJ2-1; TRBD2 matches at 8 bases. The CDR3 is made up of 16 amino acids. Unmatched junction bases numbered 8, after V lost 3 bases and J lost 4 bases. From germline, CDR1 is ENHRY and CDR2 SYGVKD. CDR3 bases: TGTGCCATCAGTGACCCGGGGGGGTACCAATACAATGAGCAGTTCTTC. Translating it yields CAISDPGGYQYNEQFF.

The CDR3: CASNTGTGVREQYF. The CDR3 DNA sequence: TGTGCCAGCAACACCGGGACAGGGGTGAGGGAGCAGTACTTC. The chain carries TRBV25-1 and TRBJ2-7, with TRBD1 matching over 10 bases. V was pared by 7 bases and J by 7 bases, with 10 bases of the junction left unmatched. Germline values: CDR1 MGHDK, CDR2 SYGVNS. CDR3 length equals 14 residues.

The chain recombines TRBV20-1 with TRBJ1-1; 7 nucleotides match TRBD1. V shed 3 bases, J shed 10 bases, and the junction held 17 bases outside the gene matches. The CDR3 is made up of 15 amino acids. Per germline, CDR1 DFQATT and CDR2 SNEGSKA (reference sequence). The DNA for the CDR3 is TGCAGTGCTAGGGGGTCCAGACAGGGCGTTTTAGGAGCTTTCTTT. It codes for CSARGSRQGVLGAFF.

This clonotype was counted ten times or more. The chain has TRBV6-1 and TRBJ1-1; no reliable D call. The CDR3 covers 13 residues. Germline V gene data show CDR1 as MNHNS and CDR2 as SASEGT. V lost 2 bases and J lost 5, with 9 bases in between. The CDR3 nucleotides are TGTGCCAGCAGTGAACTGGCAGAAACTGAAGCTTTCTTT. Residues: CASSELAETEAFF.

This clonotype was detected many times. The V gene is TRBV27, the J gene TRBJ1-4; TRBD1 matches at 9 bases. CDR3 length equals 17 residues. J lost 0 bases, V lost 0 bases, and 2 bases had no gene match. In germline, CDR1 is MNHEY, CDR2 SMNVEV (reference sequence). The CDR3 bases are TGTGCCAGCAGTTTATCCAGACAGGGGGCAACTAATGAAAAACTGTTTTTT. It is translated as CASSLSRQGATNEKLFF.

This chain connects TRBV5-1 to TRBJ2-5, with 9 bases aligning to TRBD1. The V gene's germline CDR1 is SGHRS and CDR2 YFSETQ. This CDR3 comprises 18 residues. V dropped 2 bases and J dropped 2; count of bases not matched to a gene: 13. The CDR3 loop is CASSFGGQGRPGQETQYF. In DNA, the CDR3 is TGCGCCAGCAGCTTTGGGGGACAGGGAAGGCCCGGACAAGAGACCCAGTACTTC. Filled out from reference TRBV5-1 and TRBJ2-5, the complete variable domain reads KAGVTQTPRYLIKTRGQQVTLSCSPISGHRSVSWYQQTPGQGLQFLFEYFSETQRNKGNFPGRFSGRQFSNSRSEMNVSTLELGDSALYLCASSFGGQGRPGQETQYFGPGTRLLVL.

The chain has TRBV20-1 and TRBJ2-7, with D uncertain. The better agreement between TRBJ2-1 and the DNA end casts doubt on the J call. This CDR3 has 11 amino acids. Per germline, CDR1 DFQATT and CDR2 SNEGSKA (reference sequence). This CDR3 is CSAPLLPGQFF. The CDR3 nucleotides are TGCAGTGCCCCGCTCCTACCCGGCCAGTTCTTC.

As to this clonotype: Mismatch with germline at one junction end may stem from a read error. V gene TRBV5-4 combines with J gene TRBJ2-7; D might be TRBD2 (5 bases). There are 13 residues in the CDR3. Germline CDR1 is SGHNT and CDR2 is YYREEE (reference sequence). In DNA form, the CDR3 reads TGTGCCATCAGCCCGTCCGGGAACTACGAGCAGTACTTC. Translation gives CAISPSGNYEQYF. Variable domain in full (rest from reference TRBV5-4 and TRBJ2-7): ETGVTQSPTHLIKTRGQQVTLRCSSQSGHNTVSWYQQALGQGPQFIFQYYREEENGRGNFPPRFSGLQFPNYSSELNVNALELDDSALYLCAISPSGNYEQYFGPGTRLTVT.

The genes are TRBV20-1 and TRBJ1-4, with D uncertain. CDR3 length equals 16 residues. Trimming removed 1 base from V and 0 bases from J, with 12 bases in between. Per germline, CDR1 DFQATT and CDR2 SNEGSKA (reference sequence). CDR3 nucleotide sequence: TGCAGTGCTAGAGGGCAGTCCTCTTCAACTAATGAAAAACTGTTTTTT. It specifies CSARGQSSSTNEKLFF.

The CDR3 reads CSASSPYGRGLRGSEQYF. The CDR3 region has the DNA TGCAGTGCTAGCTCACCCTACGGCAGGGGGTTAAGAGGTTCCGAGCAGTACTTC. The gene calls are TRBV20-1 and TRBJ2-7, with 7 bases matching TRBD1. Germline loops: CDR1 DFQATT, CDR2 SNEGSKA (reference sequence). V dropped 3 bases and J dropped 6; count of bases not matched to a gene: 23. The CDR3 runs 18 residues.